Each of the 32 T cell receptor beta chains below was sequenced from the same sample in a study of OX40 agonist ivuxolimab in advanced cancers. The repertoire was sequenced with immunoSEQ multiplex PCR; TCRdb's copy has only in-frame clones and lacks some. The sample records 50,000 to 75,000 clones, approximately 90% being singletons. The sample was CD4+ or CD8+ T cells sorted from blood, taken in a trial of the OX40 agonist ivuxolimab. These receptors came from an adult with an advanced solid tumor such as melanoma, head and neck, liver or kidney cancer.

In this sample, this clone turned up many times. V and J are TRBV5-1 and TRBJ2-7; D gene uncertain. The CDR3 covers 13 residues. V was clipped by 4 bases and J by 3 bases, with 11 bases between them. CDR1 SGHRS and CDR2 YFSETQ come from the germline V gene. CDR3 nucleotides: TGCGCCAGCAGCCCCGGTCCTAGCTACGAGCAGTACTTC. It translates to CASSPGPSYEQYF. The variable domain in full, completed from reference TRBV5-1 and TRBJ2-7, reads KAGVTQTPRYLIKTRGQQVTLSCSPISGHRSVSWYQQTPGQGLQFLFEYFSETQRNKGNFPGRFSGRQFSNSRSEMNVSTLELGDSALYLCASSPGPSYEQYFGPGTRLTVT.

The chain employs TRBV19 and TRBJ2-7; D remains unclear. V dropped 1 base and J dropped 5 bases, with 9 bases sitting between them. This CDR3 spans 13 amino acids. Germline CDR1 is LNHDA and CDR2 is SQIVND (reference sequence). The CDR3, as DNA: TGTGCCAGTAGTATAGGGCAGGTCCACGAGCAGTACTTC. Translated, it gives CASSIGQVHEQYF.

The chain carries TRBV7-2 and TRBJ2-1; tentatively, D is TRBD1 (6 bases). Trimming removed 6 bases from V and 0 bases from J, with 15 bases in between. CDR1 is SGHTA and CDR2 is FQGNSA in the germline V gene. The length of the CDR3 is 16 residues. This CDR3 reads CASRQGYQSSYNEQFF. Written as DNA, the CDR3 is TGTGCCAGCAGGCAGGGGTATCAGAGCTCCTACAATGAGCAGTTCTTC.

This clone was observed a few times. The chain joins TRBV30 to TRBJ1-5; D is possibly TRBD1 (6 bases). The CDR3 loop spans 16 amino acids. Trimming took 0 bases from V and 4 from J, leaving 16 bases between them. Looked up from germline, CDR1 is GTSNPN and CDR2 is SVGIG (reference sequence). CDR3 protein: CAWSVEGHWVNQPQHF. The CDR3 DNA is TGTGCCTGGAGTGTAGAGGGACACTGGGTGAATCAGCCCCAGCATTTT.

The rearrangement links TRBV27 to TRBJ2-5; 11 bases agree with TRBD2. The CDR3 runs 16 residues. Germline CDR1 MNHEY, CDR2 SMNVEV (reference sequence). V was clipped by 6 bases and J by 3 bases; unmatched bases: 9. The CDR3 nucleotides are TGTGCCAGCAGGGAAGGGGGACTAGCGGCAAAAGAGACCCAGTACTTC. This sequence encodes CASREGGLAAKETQYF.

The chain couples TRBV29-1 to TRBJ2-1; TRBD2 aligns across 15 bases. CDR1 is SQVTM and CDR2 is ANQGSEA in the germline V gene. The CDR3 is made up of 16 amino acids. V gave up 3 bases and J gave up 2 bases; unmatched junction bases: 2. The CDR3 DNA is TGCAGCGTTGAGGGACTAGCGGGAGGAACCTACAATGAGCAGTTCTTC. It specifies CSVEGLAGGTYNEQFF.

The chain has TRBV5-1 and TRBJ2-1, with TRBD1 as a possible D gene (5 bases). Trimming took off 0 bases at V and 7 bases at J, with 11 bases between the two ends. The CDR3 runs to 14 residues. Germline assignment: CDR1 SGHRS and CDR2 YFSETQ. In DNA form, the CDR3 reads TGCGCCAGCAGCTTGGAGGGCAGGGTTAATGAGCAGTTCTTC. Translated: CASSLEGRVNEQFF.

J is TRBJ2-7 and V is TRBV2; D is undetermined. Germline CDR1 is SNHLY and CDR2 is FYNNEI. The V gene lost 7 bases and the J gene lost 6 bases, with 16 bases spanning the gap. This CDR3 contains 13 residues. The CDR3 DNA reads as TGTGCCAGCAATCGGGCGAACTCCCCCGAGCAGTACTTC. Protein sequence: CASNRANSPEQYF.

CDR3 amino acids: CASSNLPGQDNYGYTF. DNA for the CDR3: TGCGCCAGCAGCAACCTCCCGGGACAGGATAACTATGGCTACACCTTC. The chain joins TRBV4-1 to TRBJ1-2; 8 bases map to TRBD1. The J segment lost 1 base and the V segment lost 5 bases, leaving 9 bases of the junction unmatched. The CDR3 has 16 amino acids. Germline lookup yields CDR1 MGHRA and CDR2 YSYEKL.

V gene TRBV7-8 combines with J gene TRBJ2-3; D call uncertain. Per germline, CDR1 SGHVS and CDR2 FQNEAQ. V was pared by 5 bases and J by 6 bases, with 3 bases between. The CDR3 is made up of 10 amino acids. The CDR3 is CASSPDTQYF. The CDR3 region has the DNA TGTGCCAGCAGCCCGGATACGCAGTATTTT.

The V and J genes are TRBV2 and TRBJ1-1; D is undetermined. The germline gives CDR1 SNHLY, CDR2 FYNNEI. Trimming took 1 base from V and 1 from J, leaving 7 bases between them. This CDR3 is built from 14 residues. In DNA form, the CDR3 reads TGTGCCAGCAGTGAAGGGTATAGGAACACTGAAGCTTTCTTT. It translates to CASSEGYRNTEAFF. Full variable domain (rest looked up from reference TRBV2 and TRBJ1-1): EPEVTQTPSHQVTQMGQEVILRCVPISNHLYFYWYRQILGQKVEFLVSFYNNEISEKSEIFDDQFSVERPDGSNFTLKIRSTKLEDSAMYFCASSEGYRNTEAFFGQGTRLTVV.

V gene TRBV7-9 combines with J gene TRBJ2-7; D ambiguous. Germline CDR1 SEHNR, CDR2 FQNEAQ (reference sequence). The CDR3 contains 15 residues. V shed 5 bases and J shed 6 bases, with 20 bases lying between them. CDR3 bases: TGTGCCAGCAGCGGCACCCTAAATGACAAGGCCGAGCAGTACTTC. This translates into CASSGTLNDKAEQYF.

This rearrangement joins TRBV29-1 to TRBJ2-1, with D possibly being TRBD2 (6 bases). The CDR3 is 15 amino acids. Trimming cost V 1 base and J 7 bases, with 17 bases left between them. Germline values: CDR1 SQVTM, CDR2 ANQGSEA. In nucleotides, the CDR3 is TGCAGCGTTGAAGGAGTTGGGGGGAGTGGGAATGAGCAGTTCTTC. Translation: CSVEGVGGSGNEQFF.

The gene calls are TRBV19 and TRBJ2-1, with 7 bases fitting TRBD2. The trim removed 0 bases at V and 5 bases at J, leaving 4 bases unmatched. The CDR3 is made up of 15 amino acids. Per the germline V gene, CDR1 is LNHDA and CDR2 is SQIVND (reference sequence). In DNA form, the CDR3 reads TGTGCCAGTAGTATAGATGCGGGAGCCGACAATGAGCAGTTCTTC. This sequence encodes CASSIDAGADNEQFF.

The genes are TRBV25-1 and TRBJ1-4; unclear D gene. Between the trimmed V and J ends, which lost 4 bases and 10 bases, there was a span of 7 bases. Germline V CDR1 and CDR2: MGHDK, SYGVNS. There are 11 residues in the CDR3. CDR3 coding DNA: TGTGCCAGCAGTGCGAACGGAAAACTGTTTTTT. Amino acid sequence: CASSANGKLFF.

The CDR3 coding sequence is TGTGCCAGCAGTGTCACAGCGGGAGGCCTTACCGGGGAGCTGTTTTTT. It specifies CASSVTAGGLTGELFF. The gene calls are TRBV6-4 and TRBJ2-2; 9 nucleotides align to TRBD2. Germline V lookup: CDR1 MRHNA, CDR2 SNTAGT. The junction had 8 bases not matched to a gene; V was cut back by 4 bases and J by 5 bases. This CDR3 contains 16 residues.

This chain joins TRBV4-1 and TRBJ1-1; no clear D gene. The germline V gene encodes CDR1 MGHRA and CDR2 YSYEKL. The ends were cut back, 5 bases at V and 1 base at J, with 8 bases in the middle. This CDR3 comprises 13 residues. CDR3 sequence: CASSGLRNTEAFF. CDR3 DNA: TGCGCCAGCAGCGGACTCAGGAACACTGAAGCTTTCTTT.

The genes are TRBV6-1 and TRBJ1-4; 9 positions match TRBD1. Germline trimming cut 6 bases from V and 6 bases from J; bases unmatched to any gene: 2. Germline V gene lookup returns CDR1 MNHNS and CDR2 SASEGT. The CDR3 has 13 residues. In DNA form, the CDR3 reads TGTGCCAGCAGACAGGGGGCGGATGAAAAACTGTTTTTT. As protein: CASRQGADEKLFF.

This CDR3 reads CASSLLGFETQYF. DNA of the CDR3: TGTGCCAGCAGCTTGCTGGGGTTTGAGACCCAGTACTTC. The gene calls are TRBV5-4 and TRBJ2-5, with no clear D. There are 13 residues in the CDR3. V shed 1 base and J shed 5 bases, with 9 bases lying between them. From germline, CDR1 is SGHNT and CDR2 YYREEE (reference sequence).

The chain couples TRBV28 to TRBJ2-1, with 9 bases matching TRBD1. The CDR3 runs 13 residues. Germline-derived CDR1 and CDR2 are MDHEN and SYDVKM. With V trimmed by 9 bases and J by 4 bases, 4 bases remained unmatched. CDR3 DNA sequence: TGTGCCAGTGGGACAGGGCCTTACAATGAGCAGTTCTTC. Its protein product is CASGTGPYNEQFF.

The DNA of the CDR3 is TGCGCCAGCAGCTTACAGGGGCCGGAGACCCAGTACTTC. The encoded protein is CASSLQGPETQYF. V and J are TRBV5-1 and TRBJ2-5, with 7 bases aligning to TRBD1. The CDR3 consists of 13 residues. Germline V gene lookup returns CDR1 SGHRS and CDR2 YFSETQ. The junction had 3 bases not matched to a gene; V was cut back by 2 bases and J by 5 bases.

The chain has TRBV15 and TRBJ2-7, with 9 nucleotides matching TRBD1. CDR3 length equals 19 residues. The V gene's germline CDR1 is LNHNV and CDR2 YYDKDF (reference sequence). The V segment lost 3 bases and the J segment 0 bases; nucleotides outside the gene matches: 15. Here the CDR3 DNA reads TGTGCCACCAGCAGTCAGAATGGGGGACAGGGAAGTATCTCCTACGAGCAGTACTTC. Protein product: CATSSQNGGQGSISYEQYF.

The rearrangement uses TRBV28 and TRBJ2-6; D remains unclear. This CDR3 has 16 residues. Looked up from germline, CDR1 is MDHEN and CDR2 is SYDVKM. Deletions cut 5 bases from V and 0 bases from J, with 11 bases between. CDR3 in DNA: TGTGCCAGCAGTCCCTCCTCCATCTCTGGGGCCAACGTCCTGACTTTC. It is translated as CASSPSSISGANVLTF. The full variable domain, in which reference TRBV28 and TRBJ2-6 provide the parts outside the CDR3, is DVKVTQSSRYLVKRTGEKVFLECVQDMDHENMFWYRQDPGLGLRLIYFSYDVKMKEKGDIPEGYSVSREKKERFSLILESASTNQTSMYLCASSPSSISGANVLTFGAGSRLTVL.

The V call is TRBV7-9, the J call TRBJ2-2, with TRBD2 identical over 10 bases. The CDR3 extends over 16 amino acids. CDR1 SEHNR and CDR2 FQNEAQ come from the germline V gene (reference sequence). V trimming: 6 bases; J trimming: 6 bases; junction bases outside the gene matches: 10. This CDR3 reads CASREPASGSAGELFF. DNA for the CDR3: TGTGCCAGCAGAGAGCCGGCTAGCGGGAGCGCCGGGGAGCTGTTTTTT.

The rearrangement uses TRBV30 and TRBJ1-2, with D unclear. The CDR3 totals 9 residues. The V gene's germline CDR1 is GTSNPN and CDR2 SVGIG (reference sequence). V was trimmed by 5 bases and J by 3 bases, leaving 1 base between them. CDR3 DNA: TGTGCCTGGGACTATGGCTACACCTTC. Translated, it gives CAWDYGYTF.

This chain joins TRBV19 and TRBJ1-1; 7 nucleotides match TRBD1. The CDR3 has 13 residues. J was trimmed by 7 bases and V by 9 bases; bases with no gene match: 11. Germline CDR1 LNHDA, CDR2 SQIVND (reference sequence). CDR3 sequence (DNA): TGTGCCAGCCGACAGGGCGGTATGGGTGAAGCTTTCTTT. Amino acid sequence: CASRQGGMGEAFF.

The chain couples TRBV27 to TRBJ2-1, with D possibly being TRBD2 (5 bases). Trimming removed 5 bases from V and 5 bases from J, with 16 bases in between. There are 15 residues in the CDR3. Germline CDR1 MNHEY, CDR2 SMNVEV (reference sequence). CDR3 sequence reads: CASSPPGSAHNEQFF. The CDR3 DNA reads as TGTGCCAGCAGTCCGCCAGGTAGCGCCCACAATGAGCAGTTCTTC.

The J gene is TRBJ2-7, the V gene TRBV19; weak D call: TRBD2 (7 bases). Germline V gene data show CDR1 as LNHDA and CDR2 as SQIVND (reference sequence). V was shortened by 6 bases and J by 0 bases, with 12 bases between the two germline ends. The length of the CDR3 is 14 residues. The CDR3 sequence is CASRAGARSYEQYF. The CDR3, as DNA: TGTGCCAGTAGGGCGGGGGCCCGCTCCTACGAGCAGTACTTC.

The gene calls are TRBV11-2 and TRBJ2-1, with D tentatively TRBD1 (5 bases). CDR1 and CDR2 (germline): SGHAT, FQNNGV. V dropped 0 bases and J dropped 5 bases, with 14 bases sitting between them. CDR3 length: 16 amino acids. DNA of the CDR3: TGTGCCAGCAGCTTAGATTACAGGCGCGAAAACAATGAGCAGTTCTTC. Its protein is CASSLDYRRENNEQFF.

CDR3: CASSGSGKTQYF. The CDR3 DNA reads as TGTGCCAGCAGCGGCAGTGGGAAGACCCAGTACTTC. This chain joins TRBV9 and TRBJ2-5; no clear D. The CDR3 sequence is 12 residues long. Trimming cost V 3 bases and J 6 bases, with 9 bases left between them. Germline V CDR1 and CDR2: SGDLS, YYNGEE. Drawing the rest from reference TRBV9 and TRBJ2-5, the complete variable domain is DSGVTQTPKHLITATGQRVTLRCSPRSGDLSVYWYQQSLDQGLQFLIQYYNGEERAKGNILERFSAQQFPDLHSELNLSSLELGDSALYFCASSGSGKTQYFGPGTRLLVL.

J is TRBJ1-2 and V is TRBV2; D gene uncertain. Germline V gene data show CDR1 as SNHLY and CDR2 as FYNNEI. Trimming stripped 3 bases from V and 7 bases from J, with 15 bases between. The CDR3 is 14 amino acids. The CDR3 spells CASSDPGKTVGYTF. CDR3 DNA sequence: TGTGCCAGCAGTGATCCAGGCAAGACGGTTGGCTACACCTTC. The full variable domain, in which reference TRBV2 and TRBJ1-2 provide the parts outside the CDR3, is EPEVTQTPSHQVTQMGQEVILRCVPISNHLYFYWYRQILGQKVEFLVSFYNNEISEKSEIFDDQFSVERPDGSNFTLKIRSTKLEDSAMYFCASSDPGKTVGYTFGSGTRLTVV.

The chain links TRBV6-5 to TRBJ2-5; D may match TRBD1 or TRBD2 (5 bases each). The germline CDR1 and CDR2 sequences are MNHEY and SVGAGI. The ends were cut back, 6 bases at V and 0 bases at J, with 8 bases in the middle. This CDR3 spans 13 amino acids. The CDR3 protein is CASREDNQETQYF. The DNA of the CDR3 is TGTGCCAGCAGGGAGGACAACCAAGAGACCCAGTACTTC.